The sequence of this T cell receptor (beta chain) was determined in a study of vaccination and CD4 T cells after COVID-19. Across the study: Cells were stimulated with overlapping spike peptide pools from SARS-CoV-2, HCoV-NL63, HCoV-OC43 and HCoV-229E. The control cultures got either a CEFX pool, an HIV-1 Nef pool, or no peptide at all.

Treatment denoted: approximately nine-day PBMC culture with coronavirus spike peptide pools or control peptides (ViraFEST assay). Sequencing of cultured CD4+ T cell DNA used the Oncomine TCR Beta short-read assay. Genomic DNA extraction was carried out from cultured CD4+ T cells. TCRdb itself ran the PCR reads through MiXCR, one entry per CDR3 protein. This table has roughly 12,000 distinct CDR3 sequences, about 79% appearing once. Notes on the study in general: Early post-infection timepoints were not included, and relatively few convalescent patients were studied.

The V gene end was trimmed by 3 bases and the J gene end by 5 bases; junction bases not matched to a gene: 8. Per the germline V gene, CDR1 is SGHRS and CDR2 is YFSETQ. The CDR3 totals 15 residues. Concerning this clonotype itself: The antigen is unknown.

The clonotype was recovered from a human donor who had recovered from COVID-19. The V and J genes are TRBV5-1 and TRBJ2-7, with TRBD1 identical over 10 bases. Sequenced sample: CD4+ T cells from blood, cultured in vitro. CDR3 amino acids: CASSWGPGQGNEQYF. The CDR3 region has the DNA TGCGCCAGCAGCTGGGGACCGGGACAGGGGAACGAGCAGTACTTC.